Below are 9 T cell receptor beta chains sequenced from a single sample in a study of OX40 agonist ivuxolimab in advanced cancers. Here immunoSEQ multiplex PCR was the method, and the copy in TCRdb shows in-frame clones only, minus some. The repertoire holds tens of thousands of clones, with around 83% as singletons. The material was CD4+ or CD8+ T cells sorted from blood, obtained in a trial of the OX40 agonist ivuxolimab. The receptor source for this set is an adult with an advanced solid tumor such as melanoma, head and neck, liver or kidney cancer.

This clone was counted between two and nine times. In DNA, the CDR3 is TGTGCCTGGAGTGTAGGAGAAGAAACTGAAGCTTTCTTT. This codes for CAWSVGEETEAFF. V gene TRBV30 combines with J gene TRBJ1-1; D uncertain. Trimming pared 0 bases from V and 5 bases from J, leaving 10 bases between. Per germline, CDR1 GTSNPN and CDR2 SVGIG (reference sequence). CDR3 length equals 13 residues.

The rearrangement uses TRBV30 and TRBJ2-7; tentatively, D is TRBD1 or TRBD2 (5 bases each). Deletions cut 2 bases from V and 5 bases from J, with 13 bases between. Per the germline V gene, CDR1 is GTSNPN and CDR2 is SVGIG (reference sequence). The CDR3 has 13 residues. As DNA, the CDR3 is TGTGCCTGGAGTCCCAGAGGGGCCCACGAGCAGTACTTC. Translated: CAWSPRGAHEQYF.

The genes are TRBV28 and TRBJ1-4, with 8 positions matching TRBD1. Germline V gene lookup returns CDR1 MDHEN and CDR2 SYDVKM. V shed 1 base and J 3 bases; nucleotides not matched to a gene: 4. The CDR3 runs 16 residues. The CDR3, as DNA: TGTGCCAGCAGTTTATCCGGACAGGGATCTAATGAAAAACTGTTTTTT. Translated: CASSLSGQGSNEKLFF.

This clone was seen a few times. The genes are TRBV15 and TRBJ1-5; D unresolved. This CDR3 comprises 14 residues. With 0 bases removed from V and 6 bases from J, the gap between germline ends came to 9 bases. The germline gives CDR1 LNHNV, CDR2 YYDKDF (reference sequence). The CDR3 sequence: CATSRDRGRQPQHF. The CDR3, as DNA: TGTGCCACCAGCAGAGATCGCGGGCGTCAGCCCCAGCATTTT.

The V call is TRBV7-2, the J call TRBJ2-5, with no clear D. CDR1 is SGHTA and CDR2 is FQGNSA in the germline V gene. The V end lost 1 base, the J end lost 5 bases, and 5 bases lay between the germline ends. This CDR3 is 12 amino acids long. Here the CDR3 DNA reads TGTGCCAGCAGCTTAGTAGGGGAGACCCAGTACTTC. Amino acids: CASSLVGETQYF. Supplemented by reference TRBV7-2 and TRBJ2-5, the full variable domain reads GAGVSQSPSNKVTEKGKDVELRCDPISGHTALYWYRQSLGQGLEFLIYFQGNSAPDKSGLPSDRFSAERTGGSVSTLTIQRTQQEDSAVYLCASSLVGETQYFGPGTRLLVL.

J is TRBJ2-1 and V is TRBV5-6; D is possibly TRBD1 or TRBD2 (5 bases each). Trimming removed 2 bases at V and 4 bases at J, with 13 bases between. This CDR3 contains 15 residues. Germline V gene data show CDR1 as SGHDT and CDR2 as YYEEEE. The CDR3 DNA reads TGTGCCAGCAGCTTAGGGACCAAGAGTTACAATGAGCAGTTCTTC. This gives the protein CASSLGTKSYNEQFF.

The CDR3 is CASSSGTEQETQYF. CDR3 coding DNA: TGTGCCAGCAGCTCAGGGACTGAACAAGAGACCCAGTACTTC. The genes are TRBV5-4 and TRBJ2-5; D possibly corresponds to TRBD2 (6 bases). From germline, CDR1 is SGHNT and CDR2 YYREEE (reference sequence). The CDR3 spans 14 residues. Deletions cut 3 bases from V and 2 bases from J, with 11 bases between.

This chain connects TRBV4-2 to TRBJ2-4, with a possible D match to TRBD1 (5 bases). The CDR3 has 20 amino acids. V shed 1 base and J shed 0 bases, with 22 bases lying between them. The germline CDR1 and CDR2 sequences are LGHNA and YNFKEQ. CDR3 residues: CASSQVRQSAGPLAKNIQYF. The CDR3 nucleotides are TGTGCCAGCAGCCAAGTTAGACAGTCCGCCGGTCCCTTAGCCAAAAACATTCAGTACTTC.

This chain links TRBV29-1 with TRBJ1-2; possibly TRBD1 for D (5 bases). The CDR3 sequence is 15 residues long. Trimming shortened V by 2 bases and J by 4 bases, and 17 bases separated the two germline ends. CDR1 SQVTM and CDR2 ANQGSEA come from the germline V gene. The DNA for the CDR3 is TGCAGCGTTGAAATCAGGGTCCTTGGGTCCTATGGCTACACCTTC. It is translated as CSVEIRVLGSYGYTF. The complete variable domain, with remaining parts taken from reference TRBV29-1 and TRBJ1-2, reads SAVISQKPSRDICQRGTSLTIQCQVDSQVTMMFWYRQQPGQSLTLIATANQGSEATYESGFVIDKFPISRPNLTFSTLTVSNMSPEDSSIYLCSVEIRVLGSYGYTFGSGTRLTVV.